This T cell receptor (beta chain) was observed in a study of blood T cell repertoires in COVID-19 (dated by TCRdb to about 2020). With regard to the full study: Samples covering the acute and convalescent phases of COVID-19 were provided by collaborators in the United States, Italy and Spain. The material from the prospective study consisted of cDNA or gDNA derived from T cells, B-cell-depleted T cells, or PBMCs. Deeply sampled blood TCRbeta repertoires from subjects exposed to, actively infected with, or recovered from COVID-19 were included in the dataset. A freely available public database, intended as a resource for researchers studying the immune response to SARS-CoV-2, is where the repertoires were released. Samples were obtained from the ongoing ImmuneRACE study (first 160 participants) and from 1,254 subjects provided by 6 global collaborators. Sample metadata almost always included a de-identified subject ID, COVID-19 status, age in years and sex. Where available, HLA class I and class II types were taken from metadata supplied by the sample provider and were not determined by assay-based typing. Here is what the overall study found, with its caveats: Clinical and demographic metadata were provided uncurated, with the amount varying by source and participant.

Participants in the prospective study were enrolled through a virtual design, were aged about 18 to 100 years, and lived in 20 to 30 United States geographic areas. In the prospective study, participants were assigned to cohorts based on the clinical history participants reported in a screening survey and a study questionnaire. ImmuneRACE Cohort 3 recovered participants were defined by two consecutive negative NP/OP PCR tests, healthcare professional clearance, or symptom resolution. Each participant in the prospective study had whole blood, serum and a nasopharyngeal or oropharyngeal swab collected by mobile phlebotomists. Participants in the prospective study had the option to provide additional blood draws and questionnaires over a roughly 2-month period. Blood samples from the prospective study were shipped frozen or at room temperature prior to DNA extraction. Regarding this clone: There is no known antigen for this receptor. No per-base quality is available; no much larger clone lies one base away.

The immunoSEQ Assay, a bias-controlled multiplex PCR, was used to amplify TCRbeta CDR3 regions from genomic DNA. The study's own analysis went as follows. Within the assay, amplification of reference gene primers was used to estimate how many nucleated cells each sample contained. To quantify the absolute abundance of each unique TCRbeta CDR3 rearrangement, sequence reads were collapsed and filtered. For each sample, productive Simpson clonality was calculated as the square root of Simpson's diversity index over productive rearrangements. This is the immuneACCESS table as TCRdb keeps it, with only in-frame sequences that have V and J called. A part of the clones is gone; compared with another copy, unresolved V genes explain less than half, and the rest is unexplained. V and J calls and clone size are as listed in that table; D and trimming were resolved from the DNA. The sample data list about 300,000 clones, and about 85% of these were observed just once. The ten largest clonotypes hold about 2.5% of the sample.

Looking up the germline V gene (reference sequence) yields CDR1 SGHKS and CDR2 YYEKEE. V lost 4 bases and J lost 3 bases; the stretch between them is 4 bases long. The CDR3 starts with the cysteine, ends with the phenylalanine, and has 12 residues. Just the 36-base CDR3 DNA is kept, in frame starting at base 1. Sequencing used PBMCs or T cells enriched from blood (not recorded which). The chain joins TRBV5-5 to TRBJ2-2; there is no confident call for the D gene. This receptor was taken from a woman aged 50 to 60 who had recovered from COVID-19. The CDR3 region: CASSPDTGELFF. The nucleotide sequence is TGTGCCAGCAGCCCAGACACCGGGGAGCTGTTTTTT.